Here is one T cell receptor (beta chain) with its context. CDR3 length: 16 amino acids. Germline lookup yields CDR1 MNHEY and CDR2 SMNVEV (reference sequence). Trimming removed 3 bases from V and 5 bases from J; junction bases left unmatched: 9. PCR was performed using 60 Vbeta and 13 Jbeta primers. Profiled with immunoSEQ multiplex PCR; TCRdb holds only in-frame clones, not every one. The data contain 130,000 to 150,000 clones, nearly 80% of them singletons. The record originates from a study of cytomegalovirus exposure and HLA in healthy donors. The specimen sequenced was PBMCs. The chain carries TRBV27 and TRBJ2-5; 10 positions agree with TRBD2. The sequence came from a woman in her thirties in good health and CMV-seronegative. CDR3: CASSFRAGGPKETQYF. In DNA, the CDR3 is TGTGCCAGCAGTTTCAGAGCGGGGGGGCCGAAGGAGACCCAGTACTTC.